The clone carrying this T cell receptor (beta chain) was detected once. This sample stems from a study of cytomegalovirus exposure and HLA in healthy donors. The CDR3 is 18 residues long. CDR1 and CDR2 (germline): LGHNA, YNFKEQ. Trimming took 4 bases from V and 6 from J; bases not matched to a gene: 9. 13 Jbeta primers and 60 Vbeta primers were used for the PCR. Produced via immunoSEQ multiplex PCR; TCRdb's table is partial and in-frame only. The sample has about 150,000 clones, around 70% seen once. Sequences were obtained from PBMCs. The TCR comes from a man aged 25 to 45 in good health and CMV-seronegative. The chain employs TRBV4-2 and TRBJ2-1, with 16 bases that match TRBD2. CDR3 loop: CASSPGTSGGGLGNEQFF. The CDR3 nucleotides read TGTGCCAGCAGCCCAGGGACTAGCGGGGGGGGTTTGGGCAATGAGCAGTTCTTC.